Shown below are 4 T cell receptor beta chains from a single sample sequenced in a study of cytomegalovirus exposure and HLA in healthy donors. The primer mix had 60 Vbeta and 13 Jbeta primers. Clones were sequenced by immunoSEQ multiplex PCR, and TCRdb holds only the in-frame ones, with some missing. The sample data list about 130,000 clones. Sequenced material: PBMCs. These receptor sequences come from a woman in her 40s in good health and CMV-seropositive.

The chain joins TRBV19 to TRBJ2-1, with 7 bases matching TRBD2. The trim removed 3 bases at V and 4 bases at J, leaving 6 bases unmatched. The CDR3 runs to 15 residues. The germline V gene encodes CDR1 LNHDA and CDR2 SQIVND (reference sequence). The CDR3 nucleotides read TGTGCCAGTAGTATTATAGCGGGTCAATACAATGAGCAGTTCTTC. Protein product: CASSIIAGQYNEQFF.

The DNA of the CDR3 is TGTGCCAGCAGTTTCCGTGAGAACTACGAGCAGTACTTC. It encodes CASSFRENYEQYF. This chain connects TRBV27 to TRBJ2-7, with unresolved D. The CDR3 runs to 13 residues. The germline CDR1 and CDR2 sequences are MNHEY and SMNVEV (reference sequence). Trimming left V 3 bases short and J 3 bases short, with 9 bases between.

DNA for the CDR3: TGCGCCAGCAGCCAAGAGGTGAGGCGGGGCCACGAGCAGTACTTC. This encodes CASSQEVRRGHEQYF. The chain couples TRBV4-1 to TRBJ2-7; D may be TRBD2 (6 bases). CDR3 length equals 15 residues. The V gene lost 0 bases and the J gene lost 5 bases, with 14 bases spanning the gap. Per germline, CDR1 MGHRA and CDR2 YSYEKL.

The chain joins TRBV6-5 to TRBJ2-1; weak D call: TRBD2 (5 bases). Per the germline V gene, CDR1 is MNHEY and CDR2 is SVGAGI. The V end lost 7 bases, the J end lost 7 bases, and 20 bases lay between the germline ends. The CDR3 runs to 15 residues. As DNA, the CDR3 is TGTGCCAGCACCAAGGGTGGGAGCTGGGTAAATGAGCAGTTCTTC. Residues: CASTKGGSWVNEQFF.